The clone carrying this T cell receptor beta chain has more than one count but fewer than ten. Its antigen is not known. Patients who provided the archived tumor blocks had not received neoadjuvant therapy before surgery. This sample is part of a study of CXCR4 blockade with PD-1 therapy in pancreatic cancer. Study findings and constraints: Clone frequency correlated with its number of distinct nucleotide rearrangements. Survival did not correlate with tumor clonality, which averaged 0.14 versus 0.05. Antigen-specificity overlap of convergent dominant clones remained unconfirmed.

Per germline, CDR1 LGHNT and CDR2 FRNRAP. This CDR3 spans 15 amino acids. Sequencing was performed with immunoSEQ multiplex PCR; in TCRdb, only in-frame clones are kept and a portion is missing. The sample has 800 or so clones; just over 35% are singletons. This clonotype was obtained from a human donor with pancreatic ductal adenocarcinoma. The sequencing sample was made of tumor tissue. This chain links TRBV12-5 with TRBJ2-7; a weak D match, TRBD2 (5 bases). Here the CDR3 DNA reads TGTGCCATCTACATTGTCGTGAATCGGGGCTACGAGCAGTACTTC. Translated: CAIYIVVNRGYEQYF.